This TCR beta chain was documented in a study of CD4 T cells in relation to SARS-CoV-2 and coronaviruses. Study as a whole: A couple of subjects were Hispanic; patients were roughly eight males and a few females. Study-wide results and caveats: The assay detects memory recall responses, not culture-primed primary responses. Crossreactivity was assessed only for spike protein, not other viral proteins.

This CDR3 contains 17 residues. The V gene's germline CDR1 is LNHNV and CDR2 YYDKDF (reference sequence). Some clones are missing from TCRdb's copy, which holds only in-frame ones; the method was immunoSEQ multiplex PCR. The sample consists of tens of thousands of clones, over 75% of them appearing once. Sorted naive or memory CD4+ cells met CEF peptides for 10 days. Regarding this clone: The antigen is unknown. At one boundary the junction diverges from the germline segment, which might be a read error.

The specimen sequenced was naive CD4+ T cells from PBMCs, cultured in vitro. The sample's subset: naive CD4+ T cells isolated by negative enrichment. The chain has TRBV15 and TRBJ1-5; D is uncertain. This clonotype originated in an adult with COVID-19. The CDR3 region has the DNA TGTGCCACCAGCAGAGGATTGGACGGCTCCGGCAAGCAGCCCCAGCATTTT. Its translation is CATSRGLDGSGKQPQHF.